Each of the 25 T cell receptor beta chains below was sequenced from the same sample in a study of patients and donors after allogeneic stem cell transplantation. TCRdb re-derived calls from the RT-PCR reads in MiXCR, one entry per CDR3 protein. The top ten hold about 44% of the sample, which has about 25,000 distinct CDR3 sequences, 7.5% to 9% seen once. Sequenced material: blood, either unsorted or a sorted T cell fraction (not recorded which). These receptor sequences come from a human donor who was either an allogeneic HSCT recipient or a stem cell or donor lymphocyte infusion donor (not recorded which). It is not recorded whose cells these are; they may come from a transplant donor.

V and J are TRBV15 and TRBJ2-7; TRBD2 matches 10 bases. Germline lookup yields CDR1 LNHNV and CDR2 YYDKDF (reference sequence). The CDR3 spans 16 residues. J was trimmed by 2 bases and V by 1 base; bases with no gene match: 5. The CDR3 spells CATSRGRLAGAYEQYF. CDR3 nucleotides: TGTGCCACCAGCAGAGGGCGCCTAGCGGGGGCCTACGAGCAGTACTTC. The whole variable domain, filled in from reference TRBV15 and TRBJ2-7, reads DAMVIQNPRYQVTQFGKPVTLSCSQTLNHNVMYWYQQKSSQAPKLLFHYYDKDFNNEADTPDNFQSRRPNTSFCFLDIRSPGLGDTAMYLCATSRGRLAGAYEQYFGPGTRLTVT.

This clonotype showed up many times. The chain is built from TRBV18 and TRBJ2-1; weak D call: TRBD2 (6 bases). The CDR3 loop spans 13 amino acids. Trimming shortened V by 3 bases and J by 9 bases, and 12 bases separated the two germline ends. CDR1 and CDR2 from the germline V gene are KGHSH and LQKENI. CDR3 amino acids: CASSPTFGSEQFF. CDR3 bases: TGTGCCAGCTCACCCACTTTCGGGAGTGAGCAGTTCTTC.

CDR3: CASRGPGFTYEQYF. The CDR3 DNA is TGTGCCAGCAGGGGTCCGGGTTTCACCTACGAGCAGTACTTC. The rearrangement links TRBV6-1 to TRBJ2-7, with unresolved D. The germline V gene encodes CDR1 MNHNS and CDR2 SASEGT. Trimming cost V 6 bases and J 2 bases, with 14 bases left between them. The length of the CDR3 is 14 residues.

This clonotype showed up many times. The CDR3 sequence: CASSRKAGTRKRQETQYF. The CDR3 nucleotides are TGTGCCAGCAGTAGGAAAGCGGGGACAAGGAAGCGTCAAGAGACCCAGTACTTC. The genes are TRBV9 and TRBJ2-5; tentative D call: TRBD2 (7 bases). Germline V lookup: CDR1 SGDLS, CDR2 YYNGEE. Trimming pared 5 bases from V and 2 bases from J, leaving 25 bases between. The CDR3 totals 18 residues. The variable domain in full, completed from reference TRBV9 and TRBJ2-5, reads DSGVTQTPKHLITATGQRVTLRCSPRSGDLSVYWYQQSLDQGLQFLIQYYNGEERAKGNILERFSAQQFPDLHSELNLSSLELGDSALYFCASSRKAGTRKRQETQYFGPGTRLLVL.

In its sample, this clonotype was seen a few times. The chain couples TRBV11-1 to TRBJ1-5; possibly TRBD1 for D (6 bases). The CDR3 loop spans 20 amino acids. Deletions cut 1 base from V and 0 bases from J, with 22 bases between. CDR1 SGHAT and CDR2 FQDESV come from the germline V gene (reference sequence). CDR3 region: CASSLGGFPPAGASNQPQHF. In DNA, the CDR3 is TGTGCCAGCAGCTTAGGGGGCTTCCCCCCCGCAGGGGCTAGCAATCAGCCCCAGCATTTT.

There are a few counts of this clonotype. The chain employs TRBV9 and TRBJ1-4, with 11 bases fitting TRBD1. V was pared by 4 bases and J by 2 bases, with 4 bases of the junction left unmatched. CDR3 length equals 16 residues. Germline V CDR1 and CDR2: SGDLS, YYNGEE. The CDR3 protein is CASSTGDRGTNEKLFF. DNA of the CDR3: TGTGCCAGCAGCACTGGGGACAGGGGGACTAATGAAAAACTGTTTTTT.

In this sample, this clonotype turned up once. A much larger clone sits a single nucleotide away, making a read error possible. As the CDR3 is not closed by the conserved phenylalanine or tryptophan, this likely results from a read error. The chain employs TRBV5-6 and TRBJ2-3; 10 nucleotides agree with TRBD2. J gave up 7 bases and V 1 base, and 3 bases lay outside the gene matches. This CDR3 contains 14 residues. CDR1 and CDR2 from the germline V gene are SGHDT and YYEEEE. The CDR3 loop is CASSLPSGSYTQYS. The CDR3 nucleotides are TGTGCCAGCAGCTTGCCTAGCGGGAGTTATACGCAGTATTCT.

This clonotype was seen ten or more times. This rearrangement joins TRBV20-1 to TRBJ1-4; 8 nucleotides match TRBD1. Germline CDR1 reads DFQATT; CDR2 reads SNEGSKA (reference sequence). The V gene end was trimmed by 0 bases and the J gene end by 8 bases; junction bases not matched to a gene: 5. This CDR3 comprises 14 residues. CDR3 sequence: CSARDRTGTEKLFF. As DNA, the CDR3 is TGCAGTGCTAGAGACCGGACAGGGACGGAAAAACTGTTTTTT.

A few counts support this clonotype. The chain is built from TRBV12-3 or TRBV12-4 and TRBJ2-2; D gene ambiguous. Trimming shortened V by 6 bases and J by 6 bases, and 14 bases separated the two germline ends. The CDR3 is 14 amino acids. The CDR3 loop reads CASRPTAVAGELFF. The CDR3 bases are TGTGCCAGCAGGCCGACGGCGGTGGCCGGGGAGCTGTTTTTT.

This clonotype has at least ten counts. The chain uses TRBV12-5 and TRBJ2-7; D is unclear. Trimming removed 10 bases at V and 0 bases at J, with 13 bases between. This CDR3 has 13 residues. Germline loops: CDR1 LGHNT, CDR2 FRNRAP. CDR3 sequence (DNA): TGTGCTACCCTCGACGGATCCTCCTACGAGCAGTACTTC. Encoded protein: CATLDGSSYEQYF.

This clonotype occurred many times. V gene TRBV24-1 combines with J gene TRBJ2-1; D ambiguous. Trimming shortened V by 3 bases and J by 6 bases, and 8 bases separated the two germline ends. The germline V gene encodes CDR1 KGHDR and CDR2 SFDVKD. The CDR3 is 13 residues long. The CDR3: CATSDMMTNEQFF. CDR3 coding DNA: TGTGCCACCAGTGATATGATGACCAATGAGCAGTTCTTC.

By sample fraction, this clonotype is medium-sized. The chain carries TRBV7-9 and TRBJ1-6, with a possible D match to TRBD1 (5 bases). Germline V gene lookup returns CDR1 SEHNR and CDR2 FQNEAQ (reference sequence). CDR3 size: 17 residues. V was shortened by 4 bases and J by 10 bases, with 23 bases between the two germline ends. CDR3 amino acids: CASSSHDDRGAGSPLHF. The DNA of the CDR3 is TGTGCCAGCAGCTCGCATGACGATAGGGGCGCGGGCTCACCCCTCCACTTT.

This chain links TRBV16 with TRBJ1-5; no definite D call. Trimming stripped 4 bases from V and 0 bases from J, with 19 bases between. Germline V gene lookup returns CDR1 KGHSY and CDR2 FQNENV. This CDR3 has 18 residues. CDR3 bases: TGTGCCAGCAGCCCGCCGAGGGCCGGTACCCATAGCAATCAGCCCCAGCATTTT. It is translated as CASSPPRAGTHSNQPQHF.

This clonotype was seen repeatedly, ten times or more. The chain uses TRBV3-1 and TRBJ1-4, with a weak D call TRBD1 (6 bases). The germline CDR1 and CDR2 sequences are LGHDT and YNNKEL (reference sequence). V was cut by 0 bases and J by 8 bases, with 10 bases left in between. The CDR3 totals 14 residues. The CDR3 nucleotides read TGTGCCAGCAGCCAAGATTACAGGGAAGAAAAACTGTTTTTT. It codes for CASSQDYREEKLFF. Full variable domain (missing parts from reference TRBV3-1 and TRBJ1-4): DTAVSQTPKYLVTQMGNDKSIKCEQNLGHDTMYWYKQDSKKFLKIMFSYNNKELIINETVPNRFSPKSPDKAHLNLHINSLELGDSAVYFCASSQDYREEKLFFGSGTQLSVL.

This clonotype showed up many times. This chain connects TRBV5-1 to TRBJ2-7; 9 nucleotides agree with TRBD1. V lost 4 bases to trimming and J lost 6 bases; unmatched junction nucleotides: 8. The CDR3 is 14 amino acids. Per germline, CDR1 SGHRS and CDR2 YFSETQ. This CDR3 is CASSGTGGSVEQYF. The DNA for the CDR3 is TGCGCCAGCAGCGGTACAGGGGGCTCGGTCGAGCAGTACTTC.

This clonotype was recorded many times. The chain couples TRBV7-9 to TRBJ1-1; 7 nucleotides align to TRBD1. CDR3 length equals 16 residues. CDR1 and CDR2 from the germline V gene are SEHNR and FQNEAQ (reference sequence). The trim removed 5 bases at V and 1 base at J, leaving 10 bases unmatched. The chain's CDR3 is CASSMGQLNPNTEAFF. The CDR3 nucleotides read TGTGCCAGCAGCATGGGACAGCTAAACCCGAACACTGAAGCTTTCTTT.

This clonotype was found many times. V is TRBV4-1 and J is TRBJ2-5; 11 positions agree with TRBD1. Germline V gene data show CDR1 as MGHRA and CDR2 as YSYEKL. The V gene end was trimmed by 4 bases and the J gene end by 1 base; junction bases not matched to a gene: 5. The CDR3 loop spans 16 amino acids. In DNA form, the CDR3 reads TGCGCCAGCAGCCGGACCGGGACAGGGGGCCAAGAGACCCAGTACTTC. Amino acids: CASSRTGTGGQETQYF.

The chain combines TRBV3-1 with TRBJ1-2, with D tentatively TRBD1 (5 bases). Germline V gene data show CDR1 as LGHDT and CDR2 as YNNKEL (reference sequence). The CDR3 contains 15 residues. V lost 0 bases and J 0 bases, leaving 8 bases between the germline ends. The CDR3 reads CASSQDPRANYGYTF. CDR3 nucleotides: TGTGCCAGCAGCCAAGACCCCAGGGCTAACTATGGCTACACCTTC.

This clonotype has a count of ten or more. The chain has TRBV20-1 and TRBJ1-3; possible D gene TRBD1, 6 bases. Deletions cut 6 bases from V and 8 bases from J, with 17 bases between. This CDR3 has 13 amino acids. Germline-derived CDR1 and CDR2 are DFQATT and SNEGSKA (reference sequence). CDR3 sequence: CSARGGGRDTIYF. The CDR3 DNA is TGCAGTGCCCGCGGGGGGGGGCGAGACACCATATATTTT.

The genes are TRBV6-1 and TRBJ2-7, with TRBD2 identical over 11 bases. Germline CDR1 is MNHNS and CDR2 is SASEGT. This CDR3 is 17 amino acids long. With 7 bases clipped from V and 1 base from J, the junction kept 12 bases outside the gene matches. CDR3 protein: CASTLQTSGTSSYEQYF. CDR3 DNA sequence: TGTGCCAGCACCCTTCAGACTAGCGGGACTAGTTCCTACGAGCAGTACTTC.

In this sample, this clonotype turned up a few times. The chain recombines TRBV18 with TRBJ1-4; no clear D gene. CDR1 KGHSH and CDR2 LQKENI come from the germline V gene. Trimming stripped 0 bases from V and 13 bases from J, with 12 bases between. This CDR3 is built from 13 residues. CDR3: CASSPPQARTLFF. Written as DNA, the CDR3 is TGTGCCAGCTCACCACCCCAGGCTAGGACACTGTTTTTT.

This clonotype came up a few times. The genes are TRBV2 and TRBJ1-6; 10 bases fit TRBD1. The CDR3 consists of 15 residues. Per the germline V gene, CDR1 is SNHLY and CDR2 is FYNNEI. J was trimmed by 9 bases and V by 3 bases; bases with no gene match: 5. The CDR3 DNA is TGTGCCAGCAGTGATACCGGGACAGGGGCTTCACCCCTCCACTTT. Its protein is CASSDTGTGASPLHF.

The table lists this clonotype with many counts. This chain joins TRBV12-3 or TRBV12-4 and TRBJ2-5; TRBD1 is a possible D gene (6 bases). The CDR3 contains 13 residues. Trimming left V 6 bases short and J 2 bases short, with 10 bases between. In nucleotides, the CDR3 is TGTGCCAGCAGGGTGGACAGTCAAGAGACCCAGTACTTC. Translated, it gives CASRVDSQETQYF.

This clonotype was counted a few times. The chain employs TRBV2 and TRBJ1-5, with TRBD1 matching 7 bases. CDR1 and CDR2 from the germline V gene are SNHLY and FYNNEI. The CDR3 runs to 16 residues. The V segment lost 5 bases and the J segment 3 bases; nucleotides outside the gene matches: 10. The CDR3 protein is CASSLKRGQFNQPQHF. CDR3 nucleotide sequence: TGTGCCAGCAGTCTAAAAAGGGGACAGTTCAATCAGCCCCAGCATTTT.

V gene TRBV28 combines with J gene TRBJ1-5, with D maybe TRBD1 (5 bases). The CDR3 has 15 amino acids. Germline V gives CDR1 MDHEN, CDR2 SYDVKM. Trimming took off 3 bases at V and 2 bases at J, with 11 bases between the two ends. CDR3 nucleotide sequence: TGTGCCAGCAGTTTGGAACAGGAGGGCAATCAGCCCCAGCATTTT. Its protein is CASSLEQEGNQPQHF.